Shown below are 5 T cell receptor beta chains from a single sample sequenced in a study of blood T cell repertoires in COVID-19. Sequenced by immunoSEQ multiplex PCR; TCRdb stores in-frame clones only, minus some. The sample has 150,000 or so clones, around 85% seen once. The sequenced sample was peripheral blood. The source is a man aged 55 to 70 with COVID-19, enrolled during active disease.

In this sample, this clone turned up once. J is TRBJ2-2 and V is TRBV4-3; 7 bases fit TRBD1. Per the germline V gene, CDR1 is LGHNA and CDR2 is YSLEER. V lost 0 bases and J lost 4; bases outside the gene matches: 8. The CDR3 spans 17 residues. The chain's CDR3 is CASSQDTVRGLTGELFF. CDR3 coding DNA: TGCGCCAGCAGCCAAGATACTGTTAGGGGGCTCACCGGGGAGCTGTTTTTT.

The CDR3 here is CASSLGHRGGELFF. For the CDR3, the DNA is TGCGCCAGCAGCTTGGGCCACAGGGGCGGGGAGCTGTTTTTT. The gene calls are TRBV5-1 and TRBJ2-2; 7 positions match TRBD1. The CDR3 runs 14 residues. Germline-derived CDR1 and CDR2 are SGHRS and YFSETQ. Trimming cost V 0 bases and J 7 bases; bases outside gene matches: 3.

The rearrangement joins TRBV7-8 to TRBJ1-4; the D gene is possibly TRBD1 (5 bases). The length of the CDR3 is 14 residues. V was trimmed by 5 bases and J by 7 bases, leaving 14 bases between them. Germline V gene data show CDR1 as SGHVS and CDR2 as FQNEAQ. The CDR3 DNA follows: TGTGCCAGCAGCGGGGACTTAGCAAGTGAAAAACTGTTTTTT. This codes for CASSGDLASEKLFF.

The chain employs TRBV9 and TRBJ2-7, with 11 nucleotides matching TRBD2. V lost 3 bases to trimming and J lost 0 bases; unmatched junction nucleotides: 2. The CDR3 has 15 amino acids. CDR1 is SGDLS and CDR2 is YYNGEE in the germline V gene. CDR3 loop: CASSGGLADSYEQYF. The CDR3 coding sequence is TGTGCCAGCAGCGGGGGACTAGCGGACTCCTACGAGCAGTACTTC.

The chain has TRBV3-1 (or the pseudogene TRBV3-2) and TRBJ2-3, with 11 bases aligning to TRBD2. Germline values: CDR1 LGHDT, CDR2 YNNKEL (reference sequence). Losses at the gene ends were 2 bases for V and 5 bases for J; bases not matched to a gene: 9. This CDR3 is built from 17 residues. CDR3 nucleotide sequence: TGTGCCAGCAGCCAATATGCTAGCGGGGGGTTTGAAGATACGCAGTATTTT. Translating gives CASSQYASGGFEDTQYF.